The clone carrying this T cell receptor beta chain occurred once. As yet, its antigen is unknown. This sample was taken from a study of graft-versus-host responses after intestinal transplantation. General study results and limits: Subjects displaying graft-donor T cell macrochimerism possessed elevated graft-versus-host to host-versus-graft clonal ratios inside allografts.

V was clipped by 3 bases and J by 0 bases; unmatched bases: 3. Germline V lookup: CDR1 SGHRS, CDR2 YFSETQ. CDR3 size: 16 residues. Some clones are missing from TCRdb's copy, which holds only in-frame ones; the method was immunoSEQ multiplex PCR. The data hold some 79,000 clones, with roughly nine tenths observed a single time. This sequence originates from a human donor who received an intestinal transplant. The specimen comprised unstimulated CD4+ T cells sorted from spleen or lymph node cells, sampled before intestinal transplant. This sequence joins TRBV5-1 and TRBJ1-3; 10 nucleotides line up with TRBD1. This CDR3 is CASSWDRGTSGNTIYF. The CDR3 nucleotides are TGCGCCAGCAGCTGGGACAGGGGAACCTCTGGAAACACCATATATTTT.